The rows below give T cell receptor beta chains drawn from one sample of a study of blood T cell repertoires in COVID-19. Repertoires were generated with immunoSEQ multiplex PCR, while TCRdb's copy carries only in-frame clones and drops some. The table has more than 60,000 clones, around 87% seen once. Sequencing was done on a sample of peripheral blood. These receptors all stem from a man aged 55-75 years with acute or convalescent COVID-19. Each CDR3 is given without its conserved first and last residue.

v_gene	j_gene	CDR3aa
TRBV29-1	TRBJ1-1	SVRVNTEAF
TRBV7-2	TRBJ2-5	ASSLSRGGAGETQY
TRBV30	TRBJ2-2	AWSTRDYAGELF
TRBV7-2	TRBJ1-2	ASSPTGIHGYT
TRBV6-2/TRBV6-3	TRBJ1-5	ASSPGTNRWNQPQH
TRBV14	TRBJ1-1	ASSPVLKSEAF
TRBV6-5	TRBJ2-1	ASRQDSHYNEQF
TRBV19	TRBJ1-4	ASSPHHSRGGNEKLF
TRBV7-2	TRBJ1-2	ASSLSRGNGYGYT
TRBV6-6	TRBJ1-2	ASSPLIQGSNYGYT
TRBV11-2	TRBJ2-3	ASSSGNTQY
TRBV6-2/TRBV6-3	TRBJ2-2	ASSRLVAGELF
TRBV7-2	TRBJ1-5	ASNAGTGLNQPQH
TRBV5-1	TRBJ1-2	ASSEGQGAGGYT
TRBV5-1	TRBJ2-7	ASSLSRTSGGAAGEQY
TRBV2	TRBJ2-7	AGGAGWSYEQY
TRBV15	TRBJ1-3	ATGTGSSGNTIY
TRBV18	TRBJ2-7	ASSPSGTGSEQY
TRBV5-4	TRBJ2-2	ASSSAGVLYTGELF
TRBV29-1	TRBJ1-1	SVFTLGGGRGTEAF
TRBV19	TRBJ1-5	ASSIRDRAGNQPQH
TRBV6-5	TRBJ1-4	ASRPSGRSEKLF
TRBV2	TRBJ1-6	ASRDREGSPLH
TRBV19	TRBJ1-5	ASSIGTVDQPQH
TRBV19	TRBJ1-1	ASSVGVGRNTEAF
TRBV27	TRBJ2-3	ASSLASGTDTQY
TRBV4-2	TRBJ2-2	ASSRAGATNTGELF
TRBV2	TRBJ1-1	ASSQGRDTEAF
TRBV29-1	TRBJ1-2	SVGTDDRGYT
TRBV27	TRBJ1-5	ASSLSGLSNQPQH
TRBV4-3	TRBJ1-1	ASSQDNRAQDEAF
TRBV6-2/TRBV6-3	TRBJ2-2	ASSSLRGASTGELF
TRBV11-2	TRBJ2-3	ASSLLGTSGVGDTQY
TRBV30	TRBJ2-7	AWSASPYEQY
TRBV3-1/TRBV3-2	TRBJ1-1	ASSHGGGRNEAF
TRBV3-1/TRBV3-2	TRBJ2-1	ASSQDLGQGLVGQF
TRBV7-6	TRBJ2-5	ASSELGALGETQY
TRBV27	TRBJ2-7	ASTYKPGQGSYEQY
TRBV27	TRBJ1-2	ASSGIRGRDPYGYT
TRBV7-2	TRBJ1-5	ASSPRPYNQPQH
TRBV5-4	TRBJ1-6	ASSLMVGGQGGSYNSPLH
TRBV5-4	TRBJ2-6	ASSTGQGLGSGANVLT